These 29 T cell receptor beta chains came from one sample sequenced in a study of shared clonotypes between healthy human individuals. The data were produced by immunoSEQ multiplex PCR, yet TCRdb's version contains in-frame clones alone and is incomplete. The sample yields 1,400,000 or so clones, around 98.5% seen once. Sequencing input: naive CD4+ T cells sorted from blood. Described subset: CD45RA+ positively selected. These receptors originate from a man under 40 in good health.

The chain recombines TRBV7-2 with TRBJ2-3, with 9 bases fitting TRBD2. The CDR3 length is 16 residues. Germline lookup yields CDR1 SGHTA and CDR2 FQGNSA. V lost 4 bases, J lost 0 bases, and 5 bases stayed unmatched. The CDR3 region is CASSYTSGLSTDTQYF. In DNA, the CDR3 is TGTGCCAGCAGCTACACTAGCGGGCTTAGCACAGATACGCAGTATTTT.

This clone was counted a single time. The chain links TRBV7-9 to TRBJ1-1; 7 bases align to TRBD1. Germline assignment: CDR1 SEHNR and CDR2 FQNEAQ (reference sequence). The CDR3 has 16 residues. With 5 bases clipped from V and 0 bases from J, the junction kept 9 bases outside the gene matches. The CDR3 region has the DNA TGTGCCAGCAGCCTTGGACAGGCTGGGATGAACACTGAAGCTTTCTTT. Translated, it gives CASSLGQAGMNTEAFF. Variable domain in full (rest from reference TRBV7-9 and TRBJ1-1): DTGVSQNPRHKITKRGQNVTFRCDPISEHNRLYWYRQTLGQGPEFLTYFQNEAQLEKSRLLSDRFSAERPKGSFSTLEIQRTEQGDSAMYLCASSLGQAGMNTEAFFGQGTRLTVV.

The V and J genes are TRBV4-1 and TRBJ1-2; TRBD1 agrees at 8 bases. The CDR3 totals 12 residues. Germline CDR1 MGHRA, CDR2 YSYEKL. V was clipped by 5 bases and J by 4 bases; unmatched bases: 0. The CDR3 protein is CASSDRGYGYTF. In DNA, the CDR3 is TGCGCCAGCAGCGACAGGGGCTATGGCTACACCTTC.

CDR3 nucleotide sequence: TGTGCCAGCAGTTTCGGACAGGGGGCTTCCGAGCAGTACTTC. Amino acids: CASSFGQGASEQYF. The gene calls are TRBV28 and TRBJ2-7; TRBD1 matches at 11 bases. Germline CDR1 is MDHEN and CDR2 is SYDVKM. Trimming took 3 bases from V and 6 from J; bases not matched to a gene: 4. The CDR3 length is 14 residues.

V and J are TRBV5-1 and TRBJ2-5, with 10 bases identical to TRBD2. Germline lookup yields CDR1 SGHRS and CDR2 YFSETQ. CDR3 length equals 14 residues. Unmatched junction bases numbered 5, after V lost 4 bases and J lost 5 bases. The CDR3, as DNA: TGCGCCAGCAGCCCAGGGACTAGCGTGGAGACCCAGTACTTC. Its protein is CASSPGTSVETQYF.

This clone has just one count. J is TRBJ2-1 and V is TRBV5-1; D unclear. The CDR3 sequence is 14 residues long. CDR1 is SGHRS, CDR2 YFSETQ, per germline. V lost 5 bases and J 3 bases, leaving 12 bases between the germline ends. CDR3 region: CASSHGPNYNEQFF. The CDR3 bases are TGCGCCAGCAGTCACGGACCGAACTACAATGAGCAGTTCTTC.

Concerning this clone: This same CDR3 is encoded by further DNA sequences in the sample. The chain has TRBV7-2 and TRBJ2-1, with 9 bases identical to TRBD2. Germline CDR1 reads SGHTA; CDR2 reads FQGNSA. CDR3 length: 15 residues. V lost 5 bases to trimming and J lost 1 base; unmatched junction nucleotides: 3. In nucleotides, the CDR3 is TGTGCCAGCAGCCAGACTAGCGGTTCCTACAATGAGCAGTTCTTC. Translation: CASSQTSGSYNEQFF.

The CDR3 spells CASRSLAGVNTQYF. The CDR3 nucleotides read TGTGCCAGCAGATCCCTAGCGGGAGTAAATACGCAGTATTTT. The chain employs TRBV11-2 and TRBJ2-3; 10 bases are a match to TRBD2. The V segment lost 6 bases and the J segment 7 bases; nucleotides outside the gene matches: 7. Germline V gene lookup returns CDR1 SGHAT and CDR2 FQNNGV. This CDR3 is 14 amino acids long.

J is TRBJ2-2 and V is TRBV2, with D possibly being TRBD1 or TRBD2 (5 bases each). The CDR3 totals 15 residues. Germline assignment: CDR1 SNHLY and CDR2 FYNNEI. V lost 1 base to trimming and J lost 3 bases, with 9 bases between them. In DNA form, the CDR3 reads TGTGCCAGCAGTGAAGTGTGGGGGTACACCGGGGAGCTGTTTTTT. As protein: CASSEVWGYTGELFF. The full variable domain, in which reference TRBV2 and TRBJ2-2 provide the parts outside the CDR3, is EPEVTQTPSHQVTQMGQEVILRCVPISNHLYFYWYRQILGQKVEFLVSFYNNEISEKSEIFDDQFSVERPDGSNFTLKIRSTKLEDSAMYFCASSEVWGYTGELFFGEGSRLTVL.

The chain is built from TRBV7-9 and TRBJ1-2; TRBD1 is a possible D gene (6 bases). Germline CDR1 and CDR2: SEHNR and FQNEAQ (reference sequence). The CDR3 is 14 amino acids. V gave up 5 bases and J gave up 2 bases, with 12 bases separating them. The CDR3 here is CASSPSGANYGYTF. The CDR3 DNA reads TGTGCCAGCAGCCCCTCAGGGGCCAACTATGGCTACACCTTC.

CDR3 coding DNA: TGTGCCAGCAGCTTCAACCTAGGAGCTGAGCAGTTCTTC. It yields the protein CASSFNLGAEQFF. The chain has TRBV7-7 and TRBJ2-1; no firm D call. The V gene's germline CDR1 is SSHAT and CDR2 FNYEAQ (reference sequence). V was pared by 3 bases and J by 9 bases, with 12 bases between. CDR3 length equals 13 residues.

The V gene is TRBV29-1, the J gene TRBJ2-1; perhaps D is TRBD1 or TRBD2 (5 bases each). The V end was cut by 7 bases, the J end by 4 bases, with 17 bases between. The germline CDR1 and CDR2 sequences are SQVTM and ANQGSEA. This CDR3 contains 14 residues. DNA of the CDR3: TGCAGCGGTCAACGGGACCGGCGTTACAATGAGCAGTTCTTC. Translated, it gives CSGQRDRRYNEQFF.

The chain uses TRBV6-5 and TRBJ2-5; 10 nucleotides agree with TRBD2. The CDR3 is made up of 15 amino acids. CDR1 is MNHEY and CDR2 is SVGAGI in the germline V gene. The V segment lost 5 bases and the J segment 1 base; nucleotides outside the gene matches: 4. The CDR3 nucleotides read TGTGCCAGCAGTCGGATAGCGGGAGGCCAAGAGACCCAGTACTTC. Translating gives CASSRIAGGQETQYF.

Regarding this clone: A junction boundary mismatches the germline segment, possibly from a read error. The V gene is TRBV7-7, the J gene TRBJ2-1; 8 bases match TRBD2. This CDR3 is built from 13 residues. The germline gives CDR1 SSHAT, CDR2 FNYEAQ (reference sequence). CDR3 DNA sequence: TGTGCTAGCAGCTTAGCGGGACGCCAGGAGCAGTTCTTC. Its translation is CASSLAGRQEQFF.

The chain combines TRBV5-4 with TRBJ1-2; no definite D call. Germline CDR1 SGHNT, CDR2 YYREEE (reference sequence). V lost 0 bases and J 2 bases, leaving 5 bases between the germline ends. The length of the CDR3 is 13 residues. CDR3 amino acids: CASSLAKNYGYTF. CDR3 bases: TGTGCCAGCAGCTTGGCCAAGAACTATGGCTACACCTTC.

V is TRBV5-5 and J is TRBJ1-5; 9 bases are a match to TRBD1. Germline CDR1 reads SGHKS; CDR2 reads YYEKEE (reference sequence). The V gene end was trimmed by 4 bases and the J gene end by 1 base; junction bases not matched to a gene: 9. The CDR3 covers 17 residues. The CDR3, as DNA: TGTGCCAGCAGCAAAGACAGGGGGGTAGGGAGCAATCAGCCCCAGCATTTT. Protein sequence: CASSKDRGVGSNQPQHF.

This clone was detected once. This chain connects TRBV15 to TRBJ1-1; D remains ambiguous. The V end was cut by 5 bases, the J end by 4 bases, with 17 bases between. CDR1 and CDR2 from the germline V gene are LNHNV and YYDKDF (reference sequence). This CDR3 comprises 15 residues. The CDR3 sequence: CATSSPGHGGTEAFF. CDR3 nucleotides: TGTGCCACCAGCTCCCCCGGCCATGGTGGCACTGAAGCTTTCTTT.

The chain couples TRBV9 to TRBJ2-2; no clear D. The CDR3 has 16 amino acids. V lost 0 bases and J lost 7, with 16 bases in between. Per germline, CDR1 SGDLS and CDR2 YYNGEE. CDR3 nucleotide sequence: TGTGCCAGCAGCGTAGACGGTGACCTAAGGATCGGGGAGCTGTTTTTT. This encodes CASSVDGDLRIGELFF.

CDR3 DNA sequence: TGCGCCAGCAGTCAAAAGGTTGGGTCCTACGAGCAGTACTTC. It yields the protein CASSQKVGSYEQYF. This chain uses TRBV23-1 with TRBJ2-7; no definite D call. TRBV23-1 is labeled an ORF, and its function is uncertain. The CDR3 has 14 amino acids. Trimming took 2 bases from V and 1 from J, leaving 9 bases between them.

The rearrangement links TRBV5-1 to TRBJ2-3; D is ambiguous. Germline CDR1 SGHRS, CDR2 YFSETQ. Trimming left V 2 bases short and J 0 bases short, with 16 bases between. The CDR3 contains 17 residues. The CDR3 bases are TGCGCCAGCAGCTTCCTACCCGGCGGAACTAGCACAGATACGCAGTATTTT. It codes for CASSFLPGGTSTDTQYF.

In DNA form, the CDR3 reads TGTGCCAGCAGCTTTACCGGGACAGCTAATCAGCCCCAGCATTTT. This encodes CASSFTGTANQPQHF. The chain is built from TRBV7-2 and TRBJ1-5, with 7 positions matching TRBD1. Germline V gene lookup returns CDR1 SGHTA and CDR2 FQGNSA. The CDR3 loop spans 15 amino acids. J lost 4 bases, V lost 3 bases, and 6 bases had no gene match.

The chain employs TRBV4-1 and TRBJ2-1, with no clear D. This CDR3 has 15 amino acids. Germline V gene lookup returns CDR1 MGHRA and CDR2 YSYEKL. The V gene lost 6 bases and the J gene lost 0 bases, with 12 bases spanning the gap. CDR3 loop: CASRQIYFSYNEQFF. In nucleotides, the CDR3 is TGCGCCAGCAGACAGATTTACTTCTCCTACAATGAGCAGTTCTTC.

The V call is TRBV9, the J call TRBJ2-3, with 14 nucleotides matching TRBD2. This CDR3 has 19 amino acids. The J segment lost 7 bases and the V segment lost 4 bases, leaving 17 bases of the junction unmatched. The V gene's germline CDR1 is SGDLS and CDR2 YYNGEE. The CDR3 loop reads CASSPSPGTSGSNRNTQYF. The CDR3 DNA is TGTGCCAGCAGCCCGTCGCCCGGGACTAGCGGGAGTAACCGGAATACGCAGTATTTT. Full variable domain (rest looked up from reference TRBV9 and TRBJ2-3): DSGVTQTPKHLITATGQRVTLRCSPRSGDLSVYWYQQSLDQGLQFLIQYYNGEERAKGNILERFSAQQFPDLHSELNLSSLELGDSALYFCASSPSPGTSGSNRNTQYFGPGTRLTVL.

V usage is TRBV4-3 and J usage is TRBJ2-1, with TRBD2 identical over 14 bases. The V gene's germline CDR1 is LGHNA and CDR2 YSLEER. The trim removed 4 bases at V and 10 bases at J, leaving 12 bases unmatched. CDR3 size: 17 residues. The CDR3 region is CASSPQPGLAGGGEQFF. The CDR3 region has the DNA TGCGCCAGCAGCCCCCAACCCGGACTAGCGGGAGGAGGAGAGCAGTTCTTC.

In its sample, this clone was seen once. CDR3 DNA sequence: TGTGCCACCGCCGGTGAAAGTAGGGGAACGCAGACCCAGTACTTC. Residues: CATAGESRGTQTQYF. The rearrangement links TRBV2 to TRBJ2-5; TRBD1 might be the D (5 bases). The length of the CDR3 is 15 residues. Trimming removed 10 bases from V and 6 bases from J, with 24 bases in between. CDR1 and CDR2 from the germline V gene are SNHLY and FYNNEI.

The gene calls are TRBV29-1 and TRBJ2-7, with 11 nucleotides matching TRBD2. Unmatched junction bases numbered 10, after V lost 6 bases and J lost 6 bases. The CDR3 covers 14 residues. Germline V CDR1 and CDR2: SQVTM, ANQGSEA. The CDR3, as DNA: TGCAGCGTCATGACTAGCGGGGAGTTTGGCGAGCAGTACTTC. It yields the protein CSVMTSGEFGEQYF.

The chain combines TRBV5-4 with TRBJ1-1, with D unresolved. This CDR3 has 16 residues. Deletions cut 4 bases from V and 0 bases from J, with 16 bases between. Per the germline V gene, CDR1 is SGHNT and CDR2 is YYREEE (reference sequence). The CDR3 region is CASSPSGSLVNTEAFF. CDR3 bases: TGTGCCAGCAGCCCATCGGGGTCCTTGGTGAACACTGAAGCTTTCTTT.

CDR3 residues: CASSPTGVVNTEAFF. The CDR3 coding sequence is TGTGCCAGCAGTCCGACAGGTGTTGTGAACACTGAAGCTTTCTTT. The genes are TRBV28 and TRBJ1-1, with D possibly matching TRBD1 (6 bases). The V gene's germline CDR1 is MDHEN and CDR2 SYDVKM. Trimming took off 5 bases at V and 0 bases at J, with 13 bases between the two ends. The CDR3 is made up of 15 amino acids.

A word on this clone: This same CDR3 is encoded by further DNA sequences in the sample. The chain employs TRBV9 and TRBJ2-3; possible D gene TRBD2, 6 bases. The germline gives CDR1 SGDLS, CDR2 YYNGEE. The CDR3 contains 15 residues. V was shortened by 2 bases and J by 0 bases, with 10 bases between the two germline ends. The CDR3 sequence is CASSVSGLSTDTQYF. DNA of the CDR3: TGTGCCAGCAGCGTCTCGGGACTTAGCACAGATACGCAGTATTTT.